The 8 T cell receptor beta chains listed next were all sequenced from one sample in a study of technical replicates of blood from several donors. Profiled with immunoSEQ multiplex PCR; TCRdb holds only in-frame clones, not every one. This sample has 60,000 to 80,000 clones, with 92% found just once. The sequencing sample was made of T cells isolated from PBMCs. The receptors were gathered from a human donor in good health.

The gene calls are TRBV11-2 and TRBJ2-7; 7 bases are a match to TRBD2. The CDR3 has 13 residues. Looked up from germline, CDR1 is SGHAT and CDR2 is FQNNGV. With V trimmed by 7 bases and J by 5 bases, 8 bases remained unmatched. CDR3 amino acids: CASNLWGTNEQYF. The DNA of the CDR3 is TGTGCCAGCAACCTCTGGGGGACTAACGAGCAGTACTTC.

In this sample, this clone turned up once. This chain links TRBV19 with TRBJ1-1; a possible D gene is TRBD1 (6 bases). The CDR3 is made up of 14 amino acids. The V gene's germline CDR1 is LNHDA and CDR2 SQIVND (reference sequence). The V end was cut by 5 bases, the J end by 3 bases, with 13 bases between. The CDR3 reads CASSPQDSYTEAFF. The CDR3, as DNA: TGTGCCAGTAGTCCTCAGGACAGTTACACTGAAGCTTTCTTT. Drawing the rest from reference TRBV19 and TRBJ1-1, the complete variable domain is DGGITQSPKYLFRKEGQNVTLSCEQNLNHDAMYWYRQDPGQGLRLIYYSQIVNDFQKGDIAEGYSVSREKKESFPLTVTSAQKNPTAFYLCASSPQDSYTEAFFGQGTRLTVV.

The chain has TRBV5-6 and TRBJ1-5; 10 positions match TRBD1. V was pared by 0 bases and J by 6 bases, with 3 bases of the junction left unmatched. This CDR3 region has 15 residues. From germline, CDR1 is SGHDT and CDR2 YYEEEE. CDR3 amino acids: CASSLGDRGRQPQHF. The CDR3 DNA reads TGTGCCAGCAGCTTGGGTGACAGGGGGCGTCAGCCCCAGCATTTT. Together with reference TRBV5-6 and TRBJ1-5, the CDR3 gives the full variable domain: DAGVTQSPTHLIKTRGQQVTLRCSPKSGHDTVSWYQQALGQGPQFIFQYYEEEERQRGNFPDRFSGHQFPNYSSELNVNALLLGDSALYLCASSLGDRGRQPQHFGDGTRLSIL.

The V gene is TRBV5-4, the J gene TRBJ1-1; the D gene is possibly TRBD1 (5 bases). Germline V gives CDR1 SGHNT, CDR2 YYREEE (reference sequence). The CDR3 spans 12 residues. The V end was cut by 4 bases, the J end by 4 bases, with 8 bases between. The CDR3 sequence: CASSTGGTEAFF. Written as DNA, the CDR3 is TGTGCCAGCAGCACAGGTGGCACTGAAGCTTTCTTT.

CDR3 nucleotide sequence: TGTGCCAGCAGCAGGGACAGGGCGAGCTCCTACGAGCAGTACTTC. Its translation is CASSRDRASSYEQYF. The V and J genes are TRBV21-1 and TRBJ2-7; TRBD1, the table's D call, lacks a check against the DNA. TRBV21-1 is described as a pseudogene. CDR3 length: 15 residues.

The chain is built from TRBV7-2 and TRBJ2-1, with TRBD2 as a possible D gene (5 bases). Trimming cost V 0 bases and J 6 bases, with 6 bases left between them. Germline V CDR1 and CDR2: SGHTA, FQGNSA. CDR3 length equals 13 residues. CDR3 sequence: CASSLAAGNEQFF. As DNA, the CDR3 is TGTGCCAGCAGCTTAGCGGCGGGCAATGAGCAGTTCTTC.

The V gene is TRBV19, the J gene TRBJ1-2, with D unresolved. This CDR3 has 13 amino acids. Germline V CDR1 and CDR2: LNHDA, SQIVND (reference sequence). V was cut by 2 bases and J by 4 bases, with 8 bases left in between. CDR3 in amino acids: CASSIQAIYGYTF. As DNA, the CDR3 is TGTGCCAGTAGTATACAGGCGATCTATGGCTACACCTTC.

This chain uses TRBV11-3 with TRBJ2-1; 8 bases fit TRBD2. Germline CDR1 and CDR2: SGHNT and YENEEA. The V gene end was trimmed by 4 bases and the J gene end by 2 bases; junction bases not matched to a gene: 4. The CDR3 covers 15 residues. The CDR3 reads CASSSGLVPYNEQFF. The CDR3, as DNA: TGTGCCAGCAGCTCGGGACTAGTGCCCTACAATGAGCAGTTCTTC.